This is a list of T cell receptor beta chains from one sample in a study of shared T cell receptors in the human thymus. Sequenced by immunoSEQ multiplex PCR; TCRdb stores in-frame clones only, minus some. The sample contains about 400,000 clones, 85% to 95% of which appear only once. Material for sequencing was thymocytes. The receptor source for this set is a human donor. The CDR3 runs from the conserved cysteine through the conserved F or W. D genes are given only for firm matches. Not all rows give a size; the values are once, few, many and, for expanded clones, a class.

v_gene	abundance	j_gene	len	d_gene	CDR3aa	CDR3nt
TRBV28	NA	TRBJ2-5	12	NA	CASSASWKTQYF	TGTGCCAGCAGCGCCTCCTGGAAGACCCAGTACTTC
TRBV29-1	NA	TRBJ2-3	14	NA	CSGGPGVSTDTQYF	TGCAGCGGAGGCCCCGGGGTTAGCACAGATACGCAGTATTTT
TRBV12-5	NA	TRBJ1-3	13	NA	CASGFYEGNTIYF	TGTGCTAGTGGTTTTTATGAGGGAAACACCATATATTTT
TRBV15	once	TRBJ2-1	14	TRBD1	CATSRTGTADEQFF	TGTGCCACCAGCAGAACCGGGACAGCCGATGAGCAGTTCTTC
TRBV18	once	TRBJ2-7	15	NA	CASSSFASLNYEQYF	TGTGCCAGCTCATCCTTTGCCAGCTTAAACTACGAGCAGTACTTC
TRBV21-1	few	TRBJ1-2	13	NA	CASSRQGAGGYTF	TGTGCCAGCTCTAGACAGGGGGCAGGTGGCTACACCTTC
TRBV27	NA	TRBJ2-1	15	NA	CASSFGSGEYNEQFF	TGTGCCAGCAGTTTTGGTAGCGGAGAATACAATGAGCAGTTCTTC
TRBV19	once	TRBJ2-3	17	NA	CASSTRATPGRTDTQYF	TGTGCCAGTAGTACCCGGGCAACCCCGGGTCGCACAGATACGCAGTATTTT
TRBV7-6	NA	TRBJ1-1	17	NA	CASSAFRGPILNTEAFF	TGTGCCAGCAGCGCATTCCGGGGCCCCATCCTAAACACTGAAGCTTTCTTT
TRBV11-2	NA	TRBJ2-1	16	TRBD2	CASSLTAGSSRSEQFF	TGTGCCAGCAGCCTAACAGCGGGATCCTCGAGGAGTGAGCAGTTCTTC
TRBV10-2	NA	TRBJ2-7	15	NA	CASSEWGPGPYEQYF	TGCGCCAGCAGCGAATGGGGGCCAGGGCCCTACGAGCAGTACTTC
TRBV4-1	NA	TRBJ1-2	19	NA	CASSQSIRRGPQTNYGYTF	TGCGCCAGCAGCCAATCCATAAGAAGGGGACCGCAAACTAACTATGGCTACACCTTC
TRBV28	NA	TRBJ2-2	14	TRBD2	CASSSGGNTGELFF	TGTGCCAGCAGTTCGGGAGGGAACACCGGGGAGCTGTTTTTT
TRBV27	NA	TRBJ2-2	16	TRBD2	CASSSPGREEGGELFF	TGTGCCAGCAGTTCACCCGGACGGGAGGAGGGCGGGGAGCTGTTTTTT
TRBV27	NA	TRBJ2-1	16	TRBD2	CASSSDGGRALYEQFF	TGTGCCAGCAGTTCCGATGGCGGGAGGGCCCTGTATGAGCAGTTCTTC
TRBV5-1	NA	TRBJ1-5	15	NA	CASSLGASSNQPQHF	TGCGCCAGCAGCTTAGGCGCGTCAAGCAATCAGCCCCAGCATTTT
TRBV5-8	NA	TRBJ2-3	18	TRBD1	CASSSNKGQSGSTDTQYF	TGTGCCAGCAGCTCAAACAAGGGACAGTCGGGTAGCACAGATACGCAGTATTTT
TRBV6-1	NA	TRBJ1-1	15	NA	CASSEPAEMNTEAFF	TGTGCCAGCAGTGAACCCGCAGAGATGAACACTGAAGCTTTCTTT
TRBV27	once	TRBJ2-3	15	NA	CASSLPGVGTDTQYF	TGTGCCAGCAGTTTACCCGGAGTCGGCACAGATACGCAGTATTTT
TRBV7-3	NA	TRBJ2-2	17	NA	CASSLGWLPPNTGELFF	TGTGCCAGCAGCTTAGGCTGGCTCCCCCCGAACACCGGGGAGCTGTTTTTT
TRBV14	NA	TRBJ2-1	16	NA	CASSQEGGFSYNEQFF	TGTGCCAGCAGCCAAGAAGGTGGGTTTTCCTACAATGAGCAGTTCTTC
TRBV5-1	NA	TRBJ2-7	14	NA	CASSWDLFPYEQYF	TGCGCCAGCAGTTGGGACTTATTTCCCTACGAGCAGTACTTC
TRBV21-1	NA	TRBJ2-1	16	NA	CASRGRNADRVDEQFF	TGTGCCAGCAGGGGGAGGAACGCGGACAGGGTGGATGAGCAGTTCTTC
TRBV7-3	NA	TRBJ1-1	17	TRBD1	CASSLYYSGQLSTEAFF	TGTGCCAGCAGCCTTTACTATTCGGGACAGTTGAGCACTGAAGCTTTCTTT
TRBV15	NA	TRBJ1-5	14	NA	CATREGPECLPQHF	TGTGCCACCAGAGAGGGGCCCGAGTGTCTGCCCCAGCATTTT
TRBV2	NA	TRBJ2-1	13	NA	CASMVSVDNEQFF	TGTGCCAGCATGGTGTCGGTAGACAATGAGCAGTTCTTC
TRBV15	NA	TRBJ2-3	18	TRBD2	CATSSLGAGVTVRDTQYF	TGTGCCACCAGTAGCCTAGGGGCGGGAGTAACCGTCCGAGATACGCAGTATTTT
TRBV28	NA	TRBJ2-1	15	NA	CASSLRRDLYNEQFF	TGTGCCAGCAGTTTACGCCGGGACTTATACAATGAGCAGTTCTTC
TRBV27	NA	TRBJ1-2	14	TRBD1	CASSRIDRVYGYTF	TGTGCCAGCAGCCGGATCGACAGGGTCTATGGCTACACCTTC
TRBV27	NA	TRBJ1-2	14	NA	CASSKRGDGYGYTF	TGTGCCAGCAGTAAAAGGGGGGATGGCTATGGCTACACCTTC
TRBV25-1	NA	TRBJ2-5	18	TRBD2	CASSELVLAGVRQETQYF	TGTGCCAGCAGTGAATTAGTCCTAGCGGGAGTGAGGCAAGAGACCCAGTACTTC
TRBV7-3	once	TRBJ2-7	16	NA	CASSLAPWGSAYEQYF	TGTGCCAGCAGCTTAGCCCCCTGGGGGAGTGCCTACGAGCAGTACTTC
TRBV6-5	NA	TRBJ2-1	12	NA	CASSYAVNEQFF	TGTGCCAGCAGTTATGCCGTCAATGAGCAGTTCTTC
TRBV5-6	NA	TRBJ2-1	12	NA	CASSLTDNEQFF	TGTGCCAGCAGCTTGACCGACAATGAGCAGTTCTTC
TRBV28	NA	TRBJ2-5	12	NA	CASKNERETQYF	TGTGCCAGCAAGAACGAAAGGGAGACCCAGTACTTC
TRBV30	NA	TRBJ2-1	15	TRBD2	CAWSAGLSSYNEQFF	TGTGCCTGGAGCGCGGGACTAAGCTCCTACAATGAGCAGTTCTTC
TRBV5-6	NA	TRBJ2-6	19	NA	CASSLWSGERSSGANVLTF	TGTGCCAGCAGCTTGTGGTCAGGGGAGCGGAGCTCTGGGGCCAACGTCCTGACTTTC
TRBV28	NA	TRBJ2-7	18	NA	CASRPTTDCHLWVYEQYF	TGTGCCAGCAGACCTACAACGGATTGCCATCTTTGGGTTTACGAGCAGTACTTC
TRBV7-6	few	TRBJ2-7	18	TRBD2	CASSPRLAGVLSGGEQYF	TGTGCCAGCAGCCCAAGACTAGCGGGAGTCCTTTCAGGGGGCGAGCAGTACTTC
TRBV7-9	once	TRBJ2-7	15	NA	CASSFSVMGVYEQYF	TGTGCCAGCAGCTTCTCTGTCATGGGAGTCTACGAGCAGTACTTC
TRBV28	NA	TRBJ2-7	15	NA	CASSTLPGSQYEQYF	TGTGCCAGCAGTACATTACCGGGCTCTCAATACGAGCAGTACTTC
TRBV28	NA	TRBJ1-3	19	TRBD1	CASSLLRGRPETNGNTIYF	TGTGCCAGCAGTTTATTGAGGGGGCGGCCGGAAACCAATGGAAACACCATATATTTT
TRBV5-6	NA	TRBJ1-5	16	TRBD1	CASSPRDRDSNQPQHF	TGTGCCAGCAGCCCTCGTGACAGGGACAGCAATCAGCCCCAGCATTTT
TRBV21-1	NA	TRBJ2-7	16	NA	CASSKPQDEPSYEQYF	TGTGCCAGCAGCAAACCGCAGGACGAGCCTTCCTACGAGCAGTACTTC
TRBV29-1	few	TRBJ2-3	11	NA	CSVRGGGTQYF	TGCAGCGTTCGAGGGGGGGGGACGCAGTATTTT
TRBV5-1	NA	TRBJ2-3	15	NA	CASSLGVQCTDTQYF	TGCGCCAGCAGCTTAGGGGTCCAATGCACAGATACGCAGTATTTT
TRBV7-2	NA	TRBJ1-5	16	NA	CASSCPTKHGNQPQHF	TGTGCCAGCAGTTGTCCTACAAAGCACGGCAATCAGCCCCAGCATTTT
TRBV28	once	TRBJ2-1	13	NA	CASTGSSSREQFF	TGTGCCAGCACGGGGAGTTCCTCGCGTGAGCAGTTCTTC
TRBV6-5	NA	TRBJ2-7	15	NA	CASSGFGLSSGEQYF	TGTGCCAGCAGTGGGTTCGGACTTTCGTCTGGGGAGCAGTACTTC
TRBV7-9	NA	TRBJ2-5	19	TRBD2	CASSLPPQGAGGLQETQYF	TGTGCCAGCAGCCTACCCCCTCAGGGAGCGGGAGGTCTCCAAGAGACCCAGTACTTC